Shown below are 23 T cell receptor beta chains from a single sample sequenced in a study of response to subunit inactivated influenza vaccine. TCRdb reprocessed the RT-PCR reads via MiXCR and lists one record per CDR3 protein. Of approximately 520,000 distinct CDR3 sequences detected, 25% appear once; the ten largest clones hold approximately 1.9%. The source was CD4+ T cells sorted from PBMCs, collected roughly 5 days after vaccination. Every receptor here comes from a man in his fifties who received an inactivated influenza vaccine.

This clonotype was seen at least ten times. The chain combines TRBV7-2 with TRBJ1-5; D gene unclear. Germline V gene data show CDR1 as SGHTA and CDR2 as FQGNSA. The V end was cut by 3 bases, the J end by 8 bases, with 11 bases between. CDR3 length: 13 residues. CDR3 protein: CASSFSTGKPQHF. The CDR3 nucleotides read TGTGCCAGCAGCTTCTCTACGGGAAAGCCCCAGCATTTT.

This clonotype was detected only a few times. The rearrangement joins TRBV7-9 to TRBJ2-2, with no clear D. Trimming took off 5 bases at V and 6 bases at J, with 22 bases between the two ends. Germline V gene data show CDR1 as SEHNR and CDR2 as FQNEAQ (reference sequence). The CDR3 is made up of 17 amino acids. CDR3 nucleotide sequence: TGTGCCAGCAGCCAGCCGTCGGGCGCCAACTCAGCCGGGGAGCTGTTTTTT. It specifies CASSQPSGANSAGELFF.

The chain carries TRBV5-5 and TRBJ1-6, with D uncertain. Germline CDR1 SGHKS, CDR2 YYEKEE (reference sequence). The length of the CDR3 is 12 residues. V lost 1 base, J lost 10 bases, and 6 bases lay in between. Here the CDR3 DNA reads TGTGCCAGCAGCTTGTCGCGCTCACCCCTCCACTTT. This codes for CASSLSRSPLHF.

This clonotype was seen just once. This rearrangement joins TRBV5-1 to TRBJ2-5, with a weak D call TRBD2 (5 bases). V was pared by 8 bases and J by 4 bases, with 18 bases between. The CDR3 is 14 amino acids. Germline CDR1 SGHRS, CDR2 YFSETQ. The CDR3 region has the DNA TGCGCCAGTAGCAGCCCCGAAGGAGGAGAGACCCAGTACTTC. Translated: CASSSPEGGETQYF.

The V gene is TRBV29-1, the J gene TRBJ2-5; D not certain. Germline V gives CDR1 SQVTM, CDR2 ANQGSEA. CDR3 length: 10 residues. V was trimmed by 3 bases and J by 3 bases, leaving 2 bases between them. As DNA, the CDR3 is TGCAGCGTTGAGAAAGAGACCCAGTACTTC. Protein sequence: CSVEKETQYF.

In its sample, this clonotype was seen a few times. The V and J genes are TRBV7-2 and TRBJ2-7, with D possibly TRBD2 on 6 matching bases. CDR3 length: 14 amino acids. Trimming shortened V by 5 bases and J by 7 bases, and 18 bases separated the two germline ends. CDR1 and CDR2 (germline): SGHTA, FQGNSA. The DNA of the CDR3 is TGTGCCAGCAGCCAGCAAGGTTCCGCGGGGGAGCAGTACTTC. The encoded protein is CASSQQGSAGEQYF.

This clonotype was seen more than once but under ten times. The chain carries TRBV6-2 or TRBV6-3 and TRBJ1-2; tentatively, D is TRBD1 (5 bases). This CDR3 has 12 residues. Between the trimmed V and J ends, which lost 5 bases and 4 bases, there was a span of 8 bases. Germline lookup yields CDR1 MNHEY and CDR2 SVGEGT. CDR3 in amino acids: CASSTGFYGYTF. The CDR3 DNA reads as TGTGCCAGCAGTACAGGATTCTATGGCTACACCTTC.

V gene TRBV4-2 combines with J gene TRBJ2-3; no clear D. The V end lost 4 bases, the J end lost 2 bases, and 13 bases lay between the germline ends. This CDR3 region has 15 residues. The V gene's germline CDR1 is LGHNA and CDR2 YNFKEQ. The CDR3 spells CASSPPWAPTDTQYF. CDR3 nucleotide sequence: TGTGCCAGCAGCCCCCCATGGGCCCCCACAGATACGCAGTATTTT.

The chain uses TRBV7-3 and TRBJ2-1, with D maybe TRBD2 (5 bases). Germline V gives CDR1 SGHTA, CDR2 FQGTGA. This CDR3 is built from 15 residues. The germline V and J ends were trimmed by 2 bases and 5 bases, with 13 bases remaining between them. The CDR3 is CASSLGGALDNEQFF. CDR3 DNA: TGTGCCAGCAGCTTAGGAGGCGCCCTGGACAATGAGCAGTTCTTC.

In this sample, this clonotype turned up a few times. V is TRBV6-1 and J is TRBJ2-7; TRBD2 is a possible D gene (5 bases). The germline V gene has CDR1 MNHNS and CDR2 SASEGT. V was shortened by 2 bases and J by 2 bases, with 13 bases between the two germline ends. The CDR3 is made up of 15 amino acids. Here the CDR3 DNA reads TGTGCCAGCAGTGAATCCCCTCTAGCCGCCTACGAGCAGTACTTC. Residues: CASSESPLAAYEQYF.

This clonotype was observed a handful of times. This chain joins TRBV29-1 and TRBJ2-2; D is possibly TRBD1 (5 bases). CDR1 SQVTM and CDR2 ANQGSEA come from the germline V gene. The CDR3 is 14 residues long. This chain's CDR3 is CSGGTGIPHGELFF. DNA for the CDR3: TGCAGTGGCGGCACAGGAATCCCACACGGGGAGCTGTTTTTT.

This clonotype was seen only a few times. The J gene is TRBJ2-1, the V gene TRBV20-1; TRBD2 matches 13 bases. The CDR3 is 14 amino acids. Germline loops: CDR1 DFQATT, CDR2 SNEGSKA (reference sequence). V was pared by 7 bases and J by 0 bases, with 0 bases of the junction left unmatched. This CDR3 reads CSGTSGSSYNEQFF. The CDR3 DNA reads as TGCAGTGGGACTAGCGGGAGCTCCTACAATGAGCAGTTCTTC.

V and J are TRBV7-2 and TRBJ2-3; 8 bases match TRBD1. The DNA end is more similar to TRBJ1-5, so the J call may be wrong. There are 15 residues in the CDR3. Germline-derived CDR1 and CDR2 are SGHTA and FQGNSA. This chain's CDR3 is CASSPGQAYTDTQHF. The DNA of the CDR3 is TGTGCCAGCAGCCCGGGACAGGCCTACACAGATACGCAGCATTTT.

The V and J genes are TRBV27 and TRBJ2-1; TRBD2 matches at 10 bases. Looked up from germline, CDR1 is MNHEY and CDR2 is SMNVEV (reference sequence). The CDR3 has 16 amino acids. Losses at the gene ends were 5 bases for V and 5 bases for J; bases not matched to a gene: 9. Here the CDR3 reads CASSRAGTSVNNEQFF. The CDR3 DNA sequence: TGTGCCAGCAGTCGGGCCGGGACTAGCGTGAACAATGAGCAGTTCTTC.

This rearrangement joins TRBV28 to TRBJ2-1, with 8 bases matching TRBD2. J gave up 7 bases and V 7 bases, and 9 bases lay outside the gene matches. The CDR3 loop spans 14 amino acids. Germline loops: CDR1 MDHEN, CDR2 SYDVKM. CDR3 bases: TGTGCCAGCACCGTCCGACTAGCGTGGAATGAGCAGTTCTTC. Translated: CASTVRLAWNEQFF.

This clonotype turned up a few times. The chain couples TRBV5-1 to TRBJ2-1; 7 bases are shared with TRBD1. CDR1 and CDR2 from the germline V gene are SGHRS and YFSETQ. This CDR3 is built from 14 residues. V shed 6 bases and J 3 bases; nucleotides not matched to a gene: 6. The CDR3 coding sequence is TGCGCCAGCACCCGGGACAGAGACTACAATGAGCAGTTCTTC. This codes for CASTRDRDYNEQFF.

This clonotype was seen a few times. The V call is TRBV6-1, the J call TRBJ2-1; 10 positions match TRBD1. V lost 6 bases to trimming and J lost 3 bases; unmatched junction nucleotides: 8. This CDR3 comprises 16 residues. CDR1 MNHNS and CDR2 SASEGT come from the germline V gene. The CDR3 nucleotides are TGTGCCAGCAGAGGGGGGACAGGGGAACGCTACAATGAGCAGTTCTTC. Amino acid sequence: CASRGGTGERYNEQFF.

J is TRBJ2-1 and V is TRBV6-1; TRBD2 matches 9 bases. With 6 bases clipped from V and 4 bases from J, the junction kept 10 bases outside the gene matches. The CDR3 runs 16 residues. The V gene's germline CDR1 is MNHNS and CDR2 SASEGT. The CDR3 DNA follows: TGTGCCAGCAGACGAGGTTTGGCGGGAGGGTACAATGAGCAGTTCTTC. This codes for CASRRGLAGGYNEQFF.

The CDR3 loop reads CASRERGTYQETQYF. CDR3 coding DNA: TGTGCCAGCAGAGAGCGAGGGACATACCAAGAGACCCAGTACTTC. The rearrangement joins TRBV6-1 to TRBJ2-5; D may be TRBD1 (6 bases). The CDR3 runs 15 residues. V was clipped by 6 bases and J by 0 bases, with 14 bases between them. Germline V gene lookup returns CDR1 MNHNS and CDR2 SASEGT.

The rearrangement links TRBV28 to TRBJ2-2, with 7 nucleotides matching TRBD1. The CDR3 has 14 residues. With V trimmed by 7 bases and J by 4 bases, 6 bases remained unmatched. Germline V gene lookup returns CDR1 MDHEN and CDR2 SYDVKM. CDR3 in DNA: TGTGCCAGCACCCCGACAGGGATCACCGGGGAGCTGTTTTTT. This sequence encodes CASTPTGITGELFF.

The table lists this clonotype with many counts. The chain couples TRBV6-5 to TRBJ2-1; D unclear. The CDR3 is 13 amino acids. V was shortened by 3 bases and J by 7 bases, with 10 bases between the two germline ends. Germline CDR1 is MNHEY and CDR2 is SVGAGI. CDR3 in amino acids: CASSYSLVNEQFF. The CDR3 bases are TGTGCCAGCAGTTATAGCCTAGTAAATGAGCAGTTCTTC.

This clonotype was counted between two and nine times. The chain links TRBV3-1 to TRBJ2-2; TRBD1 matches 9 bases. The V and J ends lost 4 bases and 7 bases, in that order; junction bases with no gene match: 16. Germline CDR1 reads LGHDT; CDR2 reads YNNKEL (reference sequence). The CDR3 has 18 residues. The CDR3 DNA reads as TGTGCCAGCAGCCCCCAACAGACAGGGACAGGGAGCGGCGGGGAGCTGTTTTTT. Its protein is CASSPQQTGTGSGGELFF.

This clonotype was seen a few times. The V and J genes are TRBV6-1 and TRBJ2-5; TRBD1 is a possible D gene (5 bases). Germline values: CDR1 MNHNS, CDR2 SASEGT. The CDR3 runs to 12 residues. The V end was cut by 7 bases, the J end by 7 bases, with 13 bases between. The CDR3 DNA is TGTGCCAGCACCTGGGGCCTGGGGACCCAGTACTTC. Its protein product is CASTWGLGTQYF.